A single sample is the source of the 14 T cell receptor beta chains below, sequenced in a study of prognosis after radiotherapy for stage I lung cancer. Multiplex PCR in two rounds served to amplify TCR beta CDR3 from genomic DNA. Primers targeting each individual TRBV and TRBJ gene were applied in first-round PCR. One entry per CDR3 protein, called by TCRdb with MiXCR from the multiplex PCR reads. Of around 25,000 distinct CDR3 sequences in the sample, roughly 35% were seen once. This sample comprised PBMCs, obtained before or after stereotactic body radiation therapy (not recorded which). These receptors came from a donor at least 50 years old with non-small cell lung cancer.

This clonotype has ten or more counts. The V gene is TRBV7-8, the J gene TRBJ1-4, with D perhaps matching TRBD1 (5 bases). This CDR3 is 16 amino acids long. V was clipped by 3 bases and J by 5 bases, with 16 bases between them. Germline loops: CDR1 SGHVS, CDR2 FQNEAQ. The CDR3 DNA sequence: TGTGCCAGCAGCTTGGCCCGATTCGGGGGGAATGAAAAACTGTTTTTT. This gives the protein CASSLARFGGNEKLFF.

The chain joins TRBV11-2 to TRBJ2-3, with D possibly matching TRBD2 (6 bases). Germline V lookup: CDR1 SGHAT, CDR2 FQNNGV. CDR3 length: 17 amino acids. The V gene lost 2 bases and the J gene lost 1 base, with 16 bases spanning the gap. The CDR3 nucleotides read TGTGCCAGCAGCTTACCCCGGACTATCGGGGGCACAGATACGCAGTATTTT. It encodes CASSLPRTIGGTDTQYF.

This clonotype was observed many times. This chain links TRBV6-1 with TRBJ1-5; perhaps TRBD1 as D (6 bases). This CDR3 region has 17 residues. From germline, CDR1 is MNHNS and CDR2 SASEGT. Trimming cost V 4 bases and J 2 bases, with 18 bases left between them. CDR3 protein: CASSGRQVVLGNQPQHF. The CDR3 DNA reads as TGTGCCAGCAGTGGCAGACAGGTAGTGCTGGGCAATCAGCCCCAGCATTTT.

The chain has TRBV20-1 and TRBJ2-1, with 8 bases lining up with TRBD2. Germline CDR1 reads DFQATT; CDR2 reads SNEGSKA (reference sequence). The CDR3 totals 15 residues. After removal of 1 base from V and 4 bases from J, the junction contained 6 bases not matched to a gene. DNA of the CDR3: TGCAGTGCTAGAGGAGGCCTAGCGGGTTACAATGAGCAGTTCTTC. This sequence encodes CSARGGLAGYNEQFF.

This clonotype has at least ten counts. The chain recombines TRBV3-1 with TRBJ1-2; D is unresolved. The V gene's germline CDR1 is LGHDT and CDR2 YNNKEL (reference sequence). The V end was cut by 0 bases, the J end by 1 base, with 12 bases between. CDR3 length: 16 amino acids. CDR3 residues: CASSQDRGFDNYGYTF. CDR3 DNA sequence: TGTGCCAGCAGCCAAGATAGAGGATTTGATAACTATGGCTACACCTTC.

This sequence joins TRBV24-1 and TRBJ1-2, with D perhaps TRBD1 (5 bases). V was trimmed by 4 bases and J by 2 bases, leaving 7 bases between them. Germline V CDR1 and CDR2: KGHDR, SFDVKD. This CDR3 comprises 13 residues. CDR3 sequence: CATSETANYGYTF. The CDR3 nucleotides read TGTGCCACCAGTGAGACAGCCAACTATGGCTACACCTTC.

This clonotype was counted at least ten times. CDR3 sequence (DNA): TGTGCCAGCAGCTTAGCGACGGGGGATACGCAGTATTTT. Its translation: CASSLATGDTQYF. The chain is built from TRBV7-6 and TRBJ2-3, with a tentative D call TRBD2 (5 bases). Germline CDR1 is SGHVS and CDR2 is FNYEAQ. The V end lost 0 bases, the J end lost 6 bases, and 7 bases lay between the germline ends. This CDR3 has 13 amino acids.

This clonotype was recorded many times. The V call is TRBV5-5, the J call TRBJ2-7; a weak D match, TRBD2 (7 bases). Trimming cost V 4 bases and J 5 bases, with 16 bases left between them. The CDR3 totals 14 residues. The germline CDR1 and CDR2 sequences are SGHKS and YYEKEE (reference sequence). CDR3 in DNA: TGTGCCAGCAGCCGATCCCCGGGGGGCCACGAGCAGTACTTC. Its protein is CASSRSPGGHEQYF.

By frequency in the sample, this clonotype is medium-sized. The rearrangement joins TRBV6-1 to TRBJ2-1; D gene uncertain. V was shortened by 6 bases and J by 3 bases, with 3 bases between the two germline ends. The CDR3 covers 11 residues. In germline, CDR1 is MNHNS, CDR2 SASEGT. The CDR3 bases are TGTGCCAGCAGGGACTACAATGAGCAGTTCTTC. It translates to CASRDYNEQFF.

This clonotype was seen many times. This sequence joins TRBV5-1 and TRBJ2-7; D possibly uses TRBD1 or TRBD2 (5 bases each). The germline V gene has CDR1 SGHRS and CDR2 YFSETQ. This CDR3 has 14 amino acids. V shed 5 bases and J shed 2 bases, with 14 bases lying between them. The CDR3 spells CASRTGTAAYEQYF. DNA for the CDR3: TGCGCCAGCAGGACCGGGACGGCGGCCTACGAGCAGTACTTC. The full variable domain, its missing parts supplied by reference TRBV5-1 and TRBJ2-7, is KAGVTQTPRYLIKTRGQQVTLSCSPISGHRSVSWYQQTPGQGLQFLFEYFSETQRNKGNFPGRFSGRQFSNSRSEMNVSTLELGDSALYLCASRTGTAAYEQYFGPGTRLTVT.

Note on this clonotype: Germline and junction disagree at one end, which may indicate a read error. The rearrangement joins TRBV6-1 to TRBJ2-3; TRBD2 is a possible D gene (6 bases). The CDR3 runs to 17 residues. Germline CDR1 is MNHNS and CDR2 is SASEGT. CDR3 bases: TGTGCCAGCAGCCCACTAGCACTACGGGTTAGCATAGATACGCAGTATTTT. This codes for CASSPLALRVSIDTQYF.

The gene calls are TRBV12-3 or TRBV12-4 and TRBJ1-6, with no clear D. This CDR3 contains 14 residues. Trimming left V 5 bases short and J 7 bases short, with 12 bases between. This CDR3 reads CASSEDGTNSPLHF. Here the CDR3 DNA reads TGTGCCAGCAGTGAAGACGGTACCAATTCACCCCTCCACTTT.

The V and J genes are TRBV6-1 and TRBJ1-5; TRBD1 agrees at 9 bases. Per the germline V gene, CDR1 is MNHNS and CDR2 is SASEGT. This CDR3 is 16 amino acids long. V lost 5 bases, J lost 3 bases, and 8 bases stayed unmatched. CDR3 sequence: CASSRPGQGYNQPQHF. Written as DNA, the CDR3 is TGTGCCAGCAGTCGACCGGGACAGGGTTACAATCAGCCCCAGCATTTT.

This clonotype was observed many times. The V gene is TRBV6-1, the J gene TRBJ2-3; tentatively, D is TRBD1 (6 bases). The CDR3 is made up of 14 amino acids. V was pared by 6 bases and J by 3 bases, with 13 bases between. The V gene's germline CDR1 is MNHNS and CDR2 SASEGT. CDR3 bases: TGTGCCAGCAGCAGGGGATTGGGGACAGATACGCAGTATTTT. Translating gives CASSRGLGTDTQYF.